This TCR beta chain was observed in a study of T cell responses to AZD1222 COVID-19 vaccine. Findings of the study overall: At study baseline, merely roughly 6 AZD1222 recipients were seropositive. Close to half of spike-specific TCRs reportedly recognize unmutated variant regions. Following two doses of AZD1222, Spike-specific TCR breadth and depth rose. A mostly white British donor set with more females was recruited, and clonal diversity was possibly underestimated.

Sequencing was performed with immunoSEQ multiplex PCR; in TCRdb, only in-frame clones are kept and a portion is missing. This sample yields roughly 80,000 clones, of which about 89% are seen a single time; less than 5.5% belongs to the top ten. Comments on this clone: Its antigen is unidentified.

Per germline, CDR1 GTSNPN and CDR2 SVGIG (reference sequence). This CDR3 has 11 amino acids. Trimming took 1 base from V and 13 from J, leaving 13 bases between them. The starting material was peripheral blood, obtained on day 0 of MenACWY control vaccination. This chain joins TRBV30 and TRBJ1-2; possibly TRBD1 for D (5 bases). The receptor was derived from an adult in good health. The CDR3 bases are TGTGCCTGGAGTGCCTCCGGGACCGCCACCTTC. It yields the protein CAWSASGTATF.